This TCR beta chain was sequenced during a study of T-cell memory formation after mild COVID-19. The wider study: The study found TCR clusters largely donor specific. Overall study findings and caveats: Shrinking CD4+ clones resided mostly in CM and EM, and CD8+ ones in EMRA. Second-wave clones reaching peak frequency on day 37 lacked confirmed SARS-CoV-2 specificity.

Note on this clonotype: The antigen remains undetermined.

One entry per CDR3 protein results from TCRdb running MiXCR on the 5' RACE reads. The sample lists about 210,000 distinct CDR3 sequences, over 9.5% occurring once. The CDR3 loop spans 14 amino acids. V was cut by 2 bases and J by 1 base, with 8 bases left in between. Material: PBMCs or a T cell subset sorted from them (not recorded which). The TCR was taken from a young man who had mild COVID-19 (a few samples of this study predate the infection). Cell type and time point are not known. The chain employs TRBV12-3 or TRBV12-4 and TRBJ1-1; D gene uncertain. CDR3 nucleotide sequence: TGTGCCAGCAGTTTAACAGTCGGGAACACTGAAGCTTTCTTT. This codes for CASSLTVGNTEAFF.